Listed below are T cell receptor beta chains from one sample, sequenced in a study of T-cell memory formation after mild COVID-19. TCRdb itself ran the 5' RACE reads through MiXCR, one entry per CDR3 protein. Here the sample spans 500,000 to 550,000 distinct CDR3 sequences, about a fifth being singletons. Sequenced sample: PBMCs or a T cell subset sorted from them (not recorded which). The receptors were sampled from an adult woman who had mild COVID-19 (a few samples of this study predate the infection). Cell type and time point are not known. Each CDR3 is given with its conserved first and last residue. Each record gives: V gene, D gene, J gene, clone size, CDR3 DNA, CDR3 protein. The D gene is left open where the match is weak. Where a row states a size, it is once, few, many or the class of an expanded clone; other rows omit it.

TRBV6-5	.	TRBJ2-3	many	TGTGCCAGCAGTTACGGGTCGGCAGATACGCAGTATTTT	CASSYGSADTQYF
TRBV5-1	TRBD1	TRBJ2-1	.	TGCGCCAGCAGTAGGGGGCAGGGAATCGTGAATGAGCAGTTCTTC	CASSRGQGIVNEQFF
TRBV12-3/TRBV12-4	.	TRBJ1-1	many	TGTGCCAGCATAGTCTCGCTGAACACTGAAGCTTTCTTT	CASIVSLNTEAFF
TRBV7-6	TRBD1	TRBJ2-1	.	TGTGCCAGCAGCAGAACCGGGACAGGGTACAATGAGCAGTTCTTC	CASSRTGTGYNEQFF
TRBV3-1	.	TRBJ2-4	.	TGTGCCAGCAGCCAACCCCAGGGAAACATTCAGTACTTC	CASSQPQGNIQYF
TRBV7-9	TRBD1	TRBJ1-1	few	TGTGCCAGCAGCCCCCCCGACAGGGCGCGTGGAACTGAAGCTTTCTTT	CASSPPDRARGTEAFF
TRBV25-1	.	TRBJ2-6	.	TGTGCCAGCACCCTCGGTGGGGCCAACGTCCTGACTTTC	CASTLGGANVLTF
TRBV12-3/TRBV12-4	TRBD1	TRBJ1-2	.	TGTGCCAGCAGTTGGGGGACAGCTAACTATGGCTACACCTTC	CASSWGTANYGYTF
TRBV5-1	TRBD2	TRBJ2-7	few	TGCGCCAGCAGCTACGGACTAGCGGGAACTTCCTACGAGCAGTACTTC	CASSYGLAGTSYEQYF
TRBV6-2/TRBV6-3	TRBD2	TRBJ2-1	.	TGTGCCAGCAGTTACTACCCGGGACTAGCGGGAGGGCTACCTAGCTCCTACAATGAGCAGTTCTTC	CASSYYPGLAGGLPSSYNEQFF
TRBV4-1	.	TRBJ2-5	once	TGCGCCAGCAGCCAAGATGGGGCAAAAGAGACCCAGTACTTC	CASSQDGAKETQYF
TRBV4-1	.	TRBJ2-7	.	TGCGCCAGCTCATCAACACTCGGGACTTACGAGCAGTACTTC	CASSSTLGTYEQYF
TRBV4-2	.	TRBJ2-1	.	TGTGCCAGCAGCCATCCCCCCGTTCGGGAGCAAGCCTACAATGAGCAGTTCTTC	CASSHPPVREQAYNEQFF
TRBV15	.	TRBJ2-1	.	TGTGCCACCGTCAGGGAAGGTTACAATGAGCAGTTCTTC	CATVREGYNEQFF
TRBV12-5	TRBD2	TRBJ2-7	few	TGTGCTAGTGGTCCGGGGACTAGCGGTTCCTACGAGCAGTACTTC	CASGPGTSGSYEQYF
TRBV7-8	.	TRBJ2-7	few	TGTGCCAGCAGCTTACGGCGTAACAGCTACGAGCAGTACTTC	CASSLRRNSYEQYF
TRBV7-8	.	TRBJ1-1	few	TGTGCCAGCAGCTCGGGAGGTGGGAGATACACTGAAGCTTTCTTT	CASSSGGGRYTEAFF
TRBV20-1	TRBD2	TRBJ2-2	.	TGCAGTGCTATTGTGAGCGGGGTGACCGGGGAGCTGTTTTTT	CSAIVSGVTGELFF
TRBV7-2	TRBD1	TRBJ1-5	few	TGTGCCAGCAGCCCGCTGCTGACAGGGCAGCCCCAGCATTTT	CASSPLLTGQPQHF
TRBV12-3/TRBV12-4	TRBD1	TRBJ2-7	.	TGTGCCAGCAGTGATATTCCGGGACAGGGGTACGAGCAGTACTTC	CASSDIPGQGYEQYF
TRBV7-6	TRBD2	TRBJ2-6	.	TGTGCTATTTCAGCGGGAGACTCTGGGGCCAACGTCCTGACTTTC	CAISAGDSGANVLTF
TRBV5-1	.	TRBJ2-5	few	TGCGCCAGCAGCGCCGGAGGGGTACAAGAGACCCAGTACTTC	CASSAGGVQETQYF
TRBV11-2	.	TRBJ1-3	.	TGTGCCAGCAGCACCGGGACACACGTTTCTGGAAACACCATATATTTT	CASSTGTHVSGNTIYF
TRBV28	TRBD1	TRBJ2-6	.	TGTGCCAGCAGTGGGACAGGGTTTTCTGGGGCCAACGTCCTGACTTTC	CASSGTGFSGANVLTF
TRBV5-1	.	TRBJ2-3	.	TGCGCCAGCGGGTTGCGGGAATCTAGCACAGATACGCAGTATTTT	CASGLRESSTDTQYF
TRBV29-1	.	TRBJ2-1	few	TGCAGCGCCGCCGGAGACTCCTACAATGAGCAGTTCTTC	CSAAGDSYNEQFF
TRBV11-2	TRBD1	TRBJ1-6	.	TGTGCCAGCAGCTTAGGTCGGACAGGGGGCCCTTATAATTCACCCCTCCACTTT	CASSLGRTGGPYNSPLHF
TRBV4-1	.	TRBJ2-5	few	TGCGCCAGCAGCCAAGACAGGCTCCGGGACGGAGAGACCCAGTACTTC	CASSQDRLRDGETQYF
TRBV3-1	.	TRBJ1-6	.	TGTGCCAGCAGGGGGACGGCTCATTCACCCCTCCACTTT	CASRGTAHSPLHF
TRBV7-9	.	TRBJ2-2	few	TGTGCCAGCAGCGTAAATAGAAGGCCTCGGAACACCGGGGAGCTGTTTTTT	CASSVNRRPRNTGELFF
TRBV24-1	.	TRBJ2-7	.	TGTGCCACCAGTGACTCCGGGACTGACTACGAGCAGTACTTC	CATSDSGTDYEQYF
TRBV12-3/TRBV12-4	.	TRBJ2-1	many	TGTGCCACCGCGGACGGGTCCTACAATGAGCAGTTCTTC	CATADGSYNEQFF
TRBV4-1	.	TRBJ2-5	few	TGCGCCAGCAGCGGGGACGGGGAGTACCAAGAGACCCAGTACTTC	CASSGDGEYQETQYF
TRBV29-1	TRBD1	TRBJ1-1	few	TGCAGCGTTGAAGGGTGGGGACAGAGGTGGGCTTTCTTT	CSVEGWGQRWAFF
TRBV12-3/TRBV12-4	.	TRBJ2-1	.	TGTGCCAGCAGTTCAGCCGATACAGCTTATGAGCAGTTCTTC	CASSSADTAYEQFF
TRBV5-1	TRBD1	TRBJ2-7	many	TGCGCCAGCGTTTCGGGACAGGGGACGTACGAGCAGTACTTC	CASVSGQGTYEQYF
TRBV6-1	.	TRBJ2-1	once	TGTGCCAGCAGTGCCAGGACAGCCTCCTACAATGAGCAGTTCTTC	CASSARTASYNEQFF
TRBV20-1	.	TRBJ2-7	many	TGCAGTGCTAACCCCCCCCAGGGAGGATCCTACGAGCAGTACTTC	CSANPPQGGSYEQYF
TRBV6-5	TRBD1	TRBJ2-2	.	TGTGCCAGCAGTTACTCGGGGACAGGAGGAACCGGGGAGCTGTTTTTT	CASSYSGTGGTGELFF
TRBV5-1	.	TRBJ2-6	few	TGCGCCAGCAGCACCGTGAGGGGGGCCAACGTCCTGACTTTC	CASSTVRGANVLTF
TRBV7-9	.	TRBJ1-6	.	TGTGCCAGCAGCTTTGGGGGGCCAGGAAATAATTCACCCCTCCACTTT	CASSFGGPGNNSPLHF
TRBV11-2	TRBD2	TRBJ2-1	.	TGTGCCAGCAGACCCTGGGGTAGCGGGGGGAGGGTTGAGCAGTTCTTC	CASRPWGSGGRVEQFF
TRBV7-2	.	TRBJ1-6	once	TGTGCCAGCAGCTTAAACAGAGATAATTCACCCCTCCACTTT	CASSLNRDNSPLHF
TRBV4-3	TRBD2	TRBJ2-2	few	TGCGCCAGCAGCCAACTCCTACTAGCGGGAGGGCCTAGCACCGGGGAGCTGTTTTTT	CASSQLLLAGGPSTGELFF
TRBV7-9	.	TRBJ2-2	few	TGTGCCAGCAGCCCCGGACCTGGCACCGGGGAGCTGTTTTTT	CASSPGPGTGELFF
TRBV12-3/TRBV12-4	.	TRBJ2-6	few	TGTGCCAGCAGTTTAATATATGAGGGTACTGGGGCCAACGTCCTGACTTTC	CASSLIYEGTGANVLTF
TRBV7-6	.	TRBJ2-7	.	TGTGCCAGCAGCTCGATATCATCGGGTCCCTACGAGCAGTACTTC	CASSSISSGPYEQYF